The clone carrying this T cell receptor (beta chain) was observed a handful of times. CDR3 length: 12 amino acids. The V gene's germline CDR1 is SNHLY and CDR2 FYNNEI. Trimming took off 8 bases at V and 0 bases at J, with 8 bases between the two ends. This sample was taken from a study of early T cells in non-severe SARS-CoV-2 infection. Unique molecular identifiers were affixed to single, distinct cDNA molecules. TCRdb reprocessed the 5' RACE reads with MiXCR, giving one entry per CDR3 protein. The sample consists of nearly 110,000 distinct CDR3 sequences, 11% of them appearing once. This receptor was taken from an adult who was a healthcare worker with PCR-confirmed SARS-CoV-2 infection or an uninfected control (not recorded which). The rearrangement links TRBV2 to TRBJ2-7; unclear D gene. The material sequenced was whole blood. CDR3 residues: CASGESSYEQYF. CDR3 DNA: TGTGCCAGCGGGGAAAGCTCCTACGAGCAGTACTTC.